Following are 5 T cell receptor beta chains from one sample sequenced in a study of cytomegalovirus exposure and HLA in healthy donors. In the PCR, 60 Vbeta and 13 Jbeta primers were used. Generated by immunoSEQ multiplex PCR, the TCRdb table keeps only in-frame clones and is missing some. The sample consists of approximately 150,000 clones, roughly 80% of them appearing once. Material: PBMCs. These receptors were taken from a female donor in good health and CMV-seronegative.

A single count supports this clone. CDR3 sequence reads: CASSLMGGQTYEQYF. CDR3 bases: TGTGCCAGCAGCTTGATGGGTGGACAAACCTACGAGCAGTACTTC. The rearrangement joins TRBV5-6 to TRBJ2-7; TRBD1 is a possible D gene (5 bases). CDR1 is SGHDT, CDR2 YYEEEE, per germline. There are 15 residues in the CDR3. Trimming left V 1 base short and J 2 bases short, with 13 bases between. Using reference TRBV5-6 and TRBJ2-7 for the parts outside the CDR3, the full variable domain is DAGVTQSPTHLIKTRGQQVTLRCSPKSGHDTVSWYQQALGQGPQFIFQYYEEEERQRGNFPDRFSGHQFPNYSSELNVNALLLGDSALYLCASSLMGGQTYEQYFGPGTRLTVT.

This clone has just one count. J is TRBJ2-2 and V is TRBV7-9; D is uncertain. The V and J ends lost 1 base and 6 bases respectively, with 9 bases between them. Germline values: CDR1 SEHNR, CDR2 FQNEAQ (reference sequence). The CDR3 spans 14 residues. The CDR3 loop reads CASSLDGLSGELFF. CDR3 nucleotide sequence: TGTGCCAGCAGCTTAGATGGCTTGTCCGGGGAGCTGTTTTTT.

The chain employs TRBV27 and TRBJ1-1, with TRBD1 matching over 8 bases. The V segment lost 4 bases and the J segment 8 bases; nucleotides outside the gene matches: 27. This CDR3 is 20 amino acids long. The germline CDR1 and CDR2 sequences are MNHEY and SMNVEV (reference sequence). The CDR3 coding sequence is TGTGCCAGCAGTTCACCACCGGGACAGGATGGTCCTCAAGGAATACACGAAGCTTTCTTT. It specifies CASSSPPGQDGPQGIHEAFF.

This clone was found a few times. The chain employs TRBV5-4 and TRBJ1-2; 9 bases line up with TRBD1. The CDR3 consists of 15 residues. Per the germline V gene, CDR1 is SGHNT and CDR2 is YYREEE (reference sequence). The J segment lost 12 bases and the V segment lost 3 bases, leaving 15 bases of the junction unmatched. CDR3 DNA sequence: TGTGCCAGCAGCTGGAAAGGTGGGACAGGGATGTCGCACACCTTC. It specifies CASSWKGGTGMSHTF.

This clone has just one count. The chain couples TRBV27 to TRBJ2-1; a weak D match, TRBD1 (5 bases). Trimming took 2 bases from V and 4 from J, leaving 9 bases between them. The CDR3 runs 14 residues. Germline CDR1 is MNHEY and CDR2 is SMNVEV (reference sequence). The CDR3 region is CASSLRGRYNEQFF. The CDR3 DNA follows: TGTGCCAGCAGTTTAAGGGGTCGGTACAATGAGCAGTTCTTC.